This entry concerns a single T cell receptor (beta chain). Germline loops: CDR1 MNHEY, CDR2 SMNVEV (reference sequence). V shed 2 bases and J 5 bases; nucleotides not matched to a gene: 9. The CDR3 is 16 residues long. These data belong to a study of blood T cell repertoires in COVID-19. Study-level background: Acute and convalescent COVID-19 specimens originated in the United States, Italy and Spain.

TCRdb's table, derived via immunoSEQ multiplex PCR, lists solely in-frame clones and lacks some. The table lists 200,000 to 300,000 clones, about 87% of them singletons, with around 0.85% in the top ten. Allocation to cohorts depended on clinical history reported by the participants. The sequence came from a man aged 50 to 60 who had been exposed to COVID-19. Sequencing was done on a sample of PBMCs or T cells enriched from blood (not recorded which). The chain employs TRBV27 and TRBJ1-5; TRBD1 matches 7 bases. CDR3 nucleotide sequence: TGTGCCAGCAGTTTAGGCAGGGGGTATTTCGATCAGCCCCAGCATTTT. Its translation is CASSLGRGYFDQPQHF.